The 20 T cell receptor beta chains below were found in one sample sequenced in a study of blood T cell repertoires in COVID-19. Produced via immunoSEQ multiplex PCR; TCRdb's table is partial and in-frame only. Here the sample spans about 220,000 clones, roughly 83% being singletons. Sequences were obtained from PBMCs or T cells enriched from blood (not recorded which). These receptor sequences come from a woman aged 35 to 49 with acute COVID-19.

This chain joins TRBV30 and TRBJ2-7; TRBD2 agrees at 7 bases. This CDR3 has 14 residues. Trimming took 0 bases from V and 2 from J; bases not matched to a gene: 4. The germline V gene has CDR1 GTSNPN and CDR2 SVGIG (reference sequence). Here the CDR3 reads CAWSVRGRAYEQYF. The CDR3 DNA reads as TGTGCCTGGAGTGTACGTGGGAGGGCCTACGAGCAGTACTTC.

The chain has TRBV19 and TRBJ1-5, with D perhaps TRBD1 (6 bases). Germline V gene data show CDR1 as LNHDA and CDR2 as SQIVND (reference sequence). The CDR3 runs 14 residues. V lost 9 bases and J lost 10, with 22 bases in between. DNA of the CDR3: TGTGCCAGCTCGAACAGGGCTCTCATGAGCCCCCAGCATTTT. Translation: CASSNRALMSPQHF.

The chain is built from TRBV7-2 and TRBJ1-4; tentative D call: TRBD1 (5 bases). The CDR3 totals 15 residues. The germline V gene encodes CDR1 SGHTA and CDR2 FQGNSA. V gave up 5 bases and J gave up 3 bases, with 13 bases separating them. CDR3 DNA: TGTGCCAGCAGCCTACAGGCGGCAGCTAATGAAAAACTGTTTTTT. Translated, it gives CASSLQAAANEKLFF.

This clone has more than one count but fewer than ten. In DNA, the CDR3 is TGCGCCAGCAGCTGGAATCAGGGTGGTGAAAAACTGTTTTTT. This encodes CASSWNQGGEKLFF. The chain employs TRBV5-1 and TRBJ1-4, with D perhaps TRBD1 (5 bases). CDR3 size: 14 residues. V gave up 3 bases and J gave up 7 bases, with 13 bases separating them. Per the germline V gene, CDR1 is SGHRS and CDR2 is YFSETQ.

This chain links TRBV5-1 with TRBJ2-1; the match to TRBD2 covers 7 bases. V lost 2 bases and J lost 10; bases outside the gene matches: 9. Germline V lookup: CDR1 SGHRS, CDR2 YFSETQ. There are 14 residues in the CDR3. CDR3 DNA: TGCGCCAGCAGCTTTAATGGGGGGGAGAGAGAGCAGTTCTTC. Its protein product is CASSFNGGEREQFF.

This chain connects TRBV20-1 to TRBJ1-1, with a possible D match to TRBD1 (5 bases). There are 11 residues in the CDR3. Looked up from germline, CDR1 is DFQATT and CDR2 is SNEGSKA (reference sequence). V lost 5 bases and J 6 bases, leaving 10 bases between the germline ends. The CDR3 region is CSARQYSEAFF. For the CDR3, the DNA is TGCAGTGCTCGACAGTACTCTGAAGCTTTCTTT.

This chain uses TRBV29-1 with TRBJ2-1; weak D call: TRBD2 (6 bases). The CDR3 sequence is 14 residues long. Germline loops: CDR1 SQVTM, CDR2 ANQGSEA. V was clipped by 4 bases and J by 1 base, with 11 bases between them. CDR3 in amino acids: CSVGRAGSYNEQFF. DNA for the CDR3: TGCAGCGTTGGGAGGGCGGGGTCCTACAATGAGCAGTTCTTC.

The chain couples TRBV6-5 to TRBJ1-3, with a tentative D call TRBD1 (5 bases). V gave up 6 bases and J gave up 4 bases, with 10 bases separating them. This CDR3 is 13 amino acids long. The V gene's germline CDR1 is MNHEY and CDR2 SVGAGI. CDR3 protein: CASRRDAGNTIYF. CDR3 nucleotide sequence: TGTGCCAGCAGGCGGGACGCCGGAAACACCATATATTTT.

The chain links TRBV2 to TRBJ2-7, with TRBD2 identical over 8 bases. CDR1 and CDR2 from the germline V gene are SNHLY and FYNNEI. The CDR3 has 14 amino acids. J was trimmed by 0 bases and V by 6 bases; bases with no gene match: 4. The CDR3 DNA sequence: TGTGCCAGCAGGTGGCTAGCGGGCTCCTACGAGCAGTACTTC. This translates into CASRWLAGSYEQYF.

J is TRBJ2-1 and V is TRBV5-1; TRBD2 aligns across 12 bases. CDR3 length: 16 residues. J was trimmed by 7 bases and V by 7 bases; bases with no gene match: 12. The germline V gene encodes CDR1 SGHRS and CDR2 YFSETQ. CDR3 amino acids: CASGGASGGAQNEQFF. CDR3 nucleotide sequence: TGCGCCAGCGGAGGGGCTAGCGGGGGGGCCCAGAATGAGCAGTTCTTC.

The V and J genes are TRBV3-1 (or the pseudogene TRBV3-2) and TRBJ2-3, with 11 bases lining up with TRBD2. V was pared by 0 bases and J by 4 bases, with 3 bases of the junction left unmatched. CDR1 is LGHDT and CDR2 is YNNKEL in the germline V gene (reference sequence). This CDR3 comprises 16 residues. This chain's CDR3 is CASSQEPGLAADTQYF. CDR3 bases: TGTGCCAGCAGCCAAGAGCCGGGACTAGCGGCAGATACGCAGTATTTT.

The chain joins TRBV19 to TRBJ2-5; 9 bases fit TRBD1. The CDR3 contains 16 residues. V was clipped by 1 base and J by 4 bases; unmatched bases: 7. CDR1 LNHDA and CDR2 SQIVND come from the germline V gene (reference sequence). CDR3 nucleotides: TGTGCCAGTAGTATAGCGGGGACAGGGATTAGAGAGACCCAGTACTTC. This gives the protein CASSIAGTGIRETQYF.

The chain couples TRBV27 to TRBJ1-2, with 11 bases identical to TRBD1. Germline assignment: CDR1 MNHEY and CDR2 SMNVEV (reference sequence). The CDR3 loop spans 15 amino acids. The J segment lost 8 bases and the V segment lost 3 bases, leaving 8 bases of the junction unmatched. This chain's CDR3 is CASSLQGTGGLGYTF. The CDR3 DNA reads TGTGCCAGCAGTTTGCAGGGGACAGGGGGTTTAGGCTACACCTTC.

This clone has a single count. The rearrangement links TRBV7-9 to TRBJ2-5; D perhaps matches TRBD2 (6 bases). The CDR3 contains 15 residues. Trimming pared 5 bases from V and 5 bases from J, leaving 18 bases between. Germline CDR1 and CDR2: SEHNR and FQNEAQ (reference sequence). CDR3 sequence (DNA): TGTGCCAGCAGCGGACGGGACTCTGTGGTGGAGACCCAGTACTTC. Translating gives CASSGRDSVVETQYF. Based on the CDR3 plus reference TRBV7-9 and TRBJ2-5, the full variable domain is DTGVSQNPRHKITKRGQNVTFRCDPISEHNRLYWYRQTLGQGPEFLTYFQNEAQLEKSRLLSDRFSAERPKGSFSTLEIQRTEQGDSAMYLCASSGRDSVVETQYFGPGTRLLVL.

The chain employs TRBV3-1 (or the pseudogene TRBV3-2) and TRBJ2-2; 7 positions agree with TRBD1. This CDR3 has 14 residues. J was trimmed by 6 bases and V by 8 bases; bases with no gene match: 9. Germline CDR1 reads LGHDT; CDR2 reads YNNKEL (reference sequence). The CDR3 DNA reads TGTGCCAGCTGGACAGGCCGTGGGGCCGGGGAGCTGTTTTTT. This codes for CASWTGRGAGELFF.

This chain links TRBV6-5 with TRBJ1-2; perhaps TRBD1 as D (6 bases). CDR1 is MNHEY, CDR2 SVGAGI, per germline. The CDR3 contains 15 residues. The ends were cut back, 6 bases at V and 5 bases at J, with 19 bases in the middle. The CDR3 loop reads CASSATGQNPYGYTF. DNA for the CDR3: TGTGCCAGCAGCGCTACAGGGCAGAACCCTTATGGCTACACCTTC.

The V and J genes are TRBV18 and TRBJ1-5; tentatively, D is TRBD1 (5 bases). CDR1 is KGHSH and CDR2 is LQKENI in the germline V gene. The CDR3 length is 15 residues. Trimming left V 4 bases short and J 3 bases short, with 13 bases between. Here the CDR3 DNA reads TGTGCCAGCTCACGAGTTGACAGCTACAATCAGCCCCAGCATTTT. Translation gives CASSRVDSYNQPQHF.

V is TRBV30 and J is TRBJ1-1; TRBD1 agrees at 7 bases. CDR1 and CDR2 from the germline V gene are GTSNPN and SVGIG (reference sequence). The CDR3 runs to 15 residues. Losses at the gene ends were 0 bases for V and 1 base for J; bases not matched to a gene: 5. The CDR3 protein is CAWSVLHRGNTEAFF. The CDR3 region has the DNA TGTGCCTGGAGTGTACTTCACAGGGGGAACACTGAAGCTTTCTTT.

CDR3 coding DNA: TGTGCCAGCAGTTCTCTAGCGGGAGGGTACAATGAGCAGTTCTTC. Translation: CASSSLAGGYNEQFF. V usage is TRBV6-5 and J usage is TRBJ2-1, with TRBD2 matching over 12 bases. The junction had 2 bases not matched to a gene; V was cut back by 4 bases and J by 4 bases. From germline, CDR1 is MNHEY and CDR2 SVGAGI. The CDR3 extends over 15 amino acids.

The chain combines TRBV24-1 with TRBJ2-1, with D maybe TRBD2 (7 bases). CDR3 length: 16 residues. V was pared by 1 base and J by 6 bases, with 15 bases between. CDR1 and CDR2 from the germline V gene are KGHDR and SFDVKD. The DNA for the CDR3 is TGTGCCACCAGTGATTTAGGTAGGGGGGGCCTCAATGAGCAGTTCTTC. It codes for CATSDLGRGGLNEQFF.